The next 21 T cell receptor beta chains were all read from a single sample in a study of cytomegalovirus exposure and HLA in healthy donors. The PCR had 60 Vbeta and 13 Jbeta primers. Sequencing was performed with immunoSEQ multiplex PCR; in TCRdb, only in-frame clones are kept and a portion is missing. The table has 190,000 or so clones, 70% to 80% seen once. Sequencing was performed on PBMCs. The receptors derive from a male donor in good health and CMV-seropositive.

The chain employs TRBV9 and TRBJ2-7, with TRBD1 identical over 7 bases. The CDR3 has 16 residues. CDR1 and CDR2 from the germline V gene are SGDLS and YYNGEE. V trimming: 4 bases; J trimming: 3 bases; junction bases outside the gene matches: 13. The chain's CDR3 is CASSPPSDRDNYEQYF. CDR3 DNA: TGTGCCAGCAGCCCCCCCTCCGACAGGGACAACTACGAGCAGTACTTC.

This chain connects TRBV7-9 to TRBJ1-2; D might be TRBD1 (5 bases). Per germline, CDR1 SEHNR and CDR2 FQNEAQ (reference sequence). Trimming took 3 bases from V and 7 from J, leaving 12 bases between them. CDR3 length: 13 residues. DNA for the CDR3: TGTGCCAGCAGCTTCCAGGGTACGGGTGGCTACACCTTC. It yields the protein CASSFQGTGGYTF.

The chain couples TRBV28 to TRBJ2-7; TRBD2 might be the D (6 bases). CDR1 and CDR2 (germline): MDHEN, SYDVKM. The CDR3 runs to 13 residues. V was shortened by 1 base and J by 3 bases, with 7 bases between the two germline ends. The DNA for the CDR3 is TGTGCCAGCAGTTTATCGGGGGTCTACGAGCAGTACTTC. This sequence encodes CASSLSGVYEQYF.

The chain uses TRBV4-3 and TRBJ2-1; weak D call: TRBD2 (6 bases). The V end lost 3 bases, the J end lost 0 bases, and 9 bases lay between the germline ends. Germline V CDR1 and CDR2: LGHNA, YSLEER. The CDR3 has 15 amino acids. CDR3 residues: CASSQGGYSYNEQFF. CDR3 DNA: TGCGCCAGCAGCCAGGGGGGTTACTCCTACAATGAGCAGTTCTTC.

The genes are TRBV9 and TRBJ2-3, with TRBD2 matching 12 bases. The germline gives CDR1 SGDLS, CDR2 YYNGEE. V gave up 4 bases and J gave up 2 bases; unmatched junction bases: 11. The CDR3 length is 18 residues. The CDR3 is CASSLLVASGRVTDTQYF. The CDR3 region has the DNA TGTGCCAGCAGCCTTCTAGTGGCTAGCGGGAGGGTCACAGATACGCAGTATTTT.

The gene calls are TRBV9 and TRBJ1-3; D remains unclear. CDR1 is SGDLS, CDR2 YYNGEE, per germline. The CDR3 runs 15 residues. Deletions cut 2 bases from V and 3 bases from J, with 12 bases between. CDR3 nucleotide sequence: TGTGCCAGCAGCGTCTTCTCCGGGGTTGGAAACACCATATATTTT. This gives the protein CASSVFSGVGNTIYF. Together with reference TRBV9 and TRBJ1-3, the CDR3 gives the full variable domain: DSGVTQTPKHLITATGQRVTLRCSPRSGDLSVYWYQQSLDQGLQFLIQYYNGEERAKGNILERFSAQQFPDLHSELNLSSLELGDSALYFCASSVFSGVGNTIYFGEGSWLTVV.

This clone was detected only a few times. The J gene is TRBJ2-1, the V gene TRBV28; the match to TRBD2 covers 12 bases. The V gene's germline CDR1 is MDHEN and CDR2 SYDVKM. The CDR3 runs 16 residues. After removal of 11 bases from V and 1 base from J, the junction contained 9 bases not matched to a gene. The CDR3 protein is CASSRLAGVSYNEQFF. The CDR3 DNA follows: TGTGCCTCTTCCCGACTAGCGGGAGTGTCCTACAATGAGCAGTTCTTC.

This sequence joins TRBV5-1 and TRBJ1-2, with no clear D. Trimming pared 2 bases from V and 2 bases from J, leaving 10 bases between. The CDR3 spans 14 residues. The germline CDR1 and CDR2 sequences are SGHRS and YFSETQ. The CDR3 spells CASSFPTGNYGYTF. CDR3 in DNA: TGCGCCAGCAGCTTCCCGACGGGGAACTATGGCTACACCTTC.

This clone was recorded a few times. The J gene is TRBJ2-3, the V gene TRBV15; D possibly corresponds to TRBD2 (5 bases). The CDR3 is 12 amino acids. Germline V gene lookup returns CDR1 LNHNV and CDR2 YYDKDF (reference sequence). V was cut by 5 bases and J by 10 bases, with 13 bases left in between. The CDR3 loop reads CATSRPAEAQYF. The DNA for the CDR3 is TGTGCCACCAGCCGGCCGGCGGAGGCGCAGTATTTT. Using reference TRBV15 and TRBJ2-3 for the parts outside the CDR3, the full variable domain is DAMVIQNPRYQVTQFGKPVTLSCSQTLNHNVMYWYQQKSSQAPKLLFHYYDKDFNNEADTPDNFQSRRPNTSFCFLDIRSPGLGDTAMYLCATSRPAEAQYFGPGTRLTVL.

The chain carries TRBV29-1 and TRBJ2-1, with TRBD2 matching 9 bases. The CDR3 is 17 amino acids. The V gene's germline CDR1 is SQVTM and CDR2 ANQGSEA. V lost 4 bases to trimming and J lost 7 bases; unmatched junction nucleotides: 17. The CDR3 sequence: CSVVVGGRRGRGNEQFF. The CDR3 coding sequence is TGCAGCGTTGTGGTTGGAGGTAGACGCGGGAGGGGTAATGAGCAGTTCTTC.

This sequence joins TRBV5-4 and TRBJ1-4; TRBD1 matches 12 bases. The CDR3 runs 16 residues. The germline gives CDR1 SGHNT, CDR2 YYREEE (reference sequence). J gave up 11 bases and V 3 bases, and 11 bases lay outside the gene matches. CDR3 sequence (DNA): TGTGCCAGCAGCTCGGGACAGGGGGCCTCAATCGCGAAACTGTTTTTT. Its protein product is CASSSGQGASIAKLFF.

DNA for the CDR3: TGCGCCAGCAGTTGGTTTAGAGGACTAGCGGGAGGGTTACTCCCAGATACGCAGTATTTT. This gives the protein CASSWFRGLAGGLLPDTQYF. The chain is built from TRBV5-1 and TRBJ2-3; 15 bases match TRBD2. CDR3 length equals 20 residues. V shed 5 bases, J shed 4 bases, and the junction held 17 bases outside the gene matches. The germline V gene has CDR1 SGHRS and CDR2 YFSETQ.

The chain employs TRBV27 and TRBJ1-2, with D perhaps matching TRBD1 (5 bases). Germline CDR1 reads MNHEY; CDR2 reads SMNVEV (reference sequence). Trimming left V 5 bases short and J 2 bases short, with 15 bases between. CDR3 length: 15 residues. The CDR3 bases are TGTGCCAGCAGTAAACCCGGGACTGGGAACTATGGCTACACCTTC. Protein sequence: CASSKPGTGNYGYTF.

The chain combines TRBV5-5 with TRBJ1-4; 10 nucleotides line up with TRBD1. The CDR3 is made up of 16 amino acids. J lost 3 bases, V lost 4 bases, and 6 bases had no gene match. CDR1 SGHKS and CDR2 YYEKEE come from the germline V gene (reference sequence). Written as DNA, the CDR3 is TGTGCCAGCAGCGCCGGGACAGGGGTATCTAATGAAAAACTGTTTTTT. This gives the protein CASSAGTGVSNEKLFF.

The V gene is TRBV30, the J gene TRBJ1-5; 8 nucleotides match TRBD1. The CDR3 length is 15 residues. Trimming removed 1 base from V and 6 bases from J; junction bases left unmatched: 8. CDR1 is GTSNPN, CDR2 SVGIG, per germline (reference sequence). The CDR3 region has the DNA TGTGCCTGGAGTGCTGTGGCAGGGGGCGGTCAGCCCCAGCATTTT. Its protein is CAWSAVAGGGQPQHF.

In its sample, this clone was seen a few times. The gene calls are TRBV9 and TRBJ1-1; 7 bases agree with TRBD1. Germline V CDR1 and CDR2: SGDLS, YYNGEE. The trim removed 3 bases at V and 2 bases at J, leaving 4 bases unmatched. CDR3 length: 14 residues. The CDR3 sequence: CASSDPGGNTEAFF. CDR3 coding DNA: TGTGCCAGCAGCGACCCAGGGGGTAACACTGAAGCTTTCTTT.

This rearrangement joins TRBV2 to TRBJ1-5; no clear D. Trimming removed 8 bases from V and 2 bases from J, with 10 bases in between. Per germline, CDR1 SNHLY and CDR2 FYNNEI. The CDR3 sequence is 13 residues long. The CDR3 DNA is TGTGCCAGCTCCGACGAGGGCAATCAGCCCCAGCATTTT. This translates into CASSDEGNQPQHF.

The chain uses TRBV9 and TRBJ2-7; 7 bases align to TRBD1. Germline CDR1 and CDR2: SGDLS and YYNGEE. The CDR3 has 13 amino acids. Losses at the gene ends were 4 bases for V and 3 bases for J; bases not matched to a gene: 4. The chain's CDR3 is CASSLGTVYEQYF. The CDR3 DNA reads TGTGCCAGCAGCCTAGGGACAGTCTACGAGCAGTACTTC.

The CDR3 protein is CASSLYGTSGRGGEQFF. In nucleotides, the CDR3 is TGTGCCAGCAGCTTGTACGGGACTAGCGGGAGGGGGGGTGAGCAGTTCTTC. V and J are TRBV5-6 and TRBJ2-1; 16 bases map to TRBD2. V gave up 1 base and J gave up 9 bases; unmatched junction bases: 7. CDR1 and CDR2 from the germline V gene are SGHDT and YYEEEE. The CDR3 sequence is 17 residues long.

V gene TRBV5-6 combines with J gene TRBJ2-1; 9 bases agree with TRBD2. The CDR3 extends over 15 amino acids. Germline V lookup: CDR1 SGHDT, CDR2 YYEEEE. Trimming at V came to 7 bases and at J to 4 bases, leaving 9 bases not matched to a gene. The CDR3 loop is CASLGVAGGYNEQFF. The CDR3 DNA sequence: TGTGCCAGCTTGGGCGTGGCGGGGGGGTACAATGAGCAGTTCTTC.

This chain joins TRBV29-1 and TRBJ1-2; D ambiguous. The germline V and J ends were trimmed by 6 bases and 8 bases, with 16 bases remaining between them. Germline lookup yields CDR1 SQVTM and CDR2 ANQGSEA. The CDR3 consists of 12 residues. CDR3 amino acids: CSVGSGLWGYTF. Written as DNA, the CDR3 is TGCAGCGTCGGGTCGGGGTTATGGGGCTACACCTTC.